This T cell receptor (beta chain) was identified in a study of blood T cell repertoires in COVID-19. On the study more broadly: The study drew acute and convalescent COVID-19 samples from the United States, Italy and Spain. PBMCs, B-cell-depleted T cells, or T cells were the source of the cDNA or gDNA that made up the material.

In the study's own analysis: Reference gene primer amplification yielded estimated nucleated cell counts. Sequencing used immunoSEQ multiplex PCR; TCRdb keeps in-frame clones, though not all of them. D and trimming were read from the DNA, whereas the V and J calls and clone size are those reported in that table. Among under 300,000 clones listed, around four fifths were seen once. V trimming: 5 bases; J trimming: 5 bases; junction bases outside the gene matches: 8. CDR3 length equals 15 residues. Germline V gene sequence: CDR1 MDHEN, CDR2 SYDVKM. The sequenced sample consisted of peripheral blood. This TCR was recovered from a man of 80 years or more with acute or convalescent COVID-19. The gene calls are TRBV28 and TRBJ2-1; 8 nucleotides align to TRBD1. The DNA of the CDR3 is TGTGCCAGCAGTCTTGGGACAGGCCCTCACAATGAGCAGTTCTTC. Translating it yields CASSLGTGPHNEQFF.